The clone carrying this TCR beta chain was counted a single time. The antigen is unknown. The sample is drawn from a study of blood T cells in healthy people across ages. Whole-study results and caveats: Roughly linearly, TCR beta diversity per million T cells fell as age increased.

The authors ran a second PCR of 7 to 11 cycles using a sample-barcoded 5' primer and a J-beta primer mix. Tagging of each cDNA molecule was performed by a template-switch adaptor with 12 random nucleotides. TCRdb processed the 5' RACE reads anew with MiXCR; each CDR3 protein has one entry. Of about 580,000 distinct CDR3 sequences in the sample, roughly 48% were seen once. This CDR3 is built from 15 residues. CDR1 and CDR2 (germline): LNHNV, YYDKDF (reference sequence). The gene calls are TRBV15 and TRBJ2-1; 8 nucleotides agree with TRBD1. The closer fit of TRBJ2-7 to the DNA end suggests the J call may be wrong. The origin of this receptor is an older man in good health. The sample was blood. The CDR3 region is CATSFKSGGTYEQYF. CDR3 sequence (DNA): TGTGCCACCAGCTTTAAATCAGGGGGCACCTACGAGCAGTACTTC.